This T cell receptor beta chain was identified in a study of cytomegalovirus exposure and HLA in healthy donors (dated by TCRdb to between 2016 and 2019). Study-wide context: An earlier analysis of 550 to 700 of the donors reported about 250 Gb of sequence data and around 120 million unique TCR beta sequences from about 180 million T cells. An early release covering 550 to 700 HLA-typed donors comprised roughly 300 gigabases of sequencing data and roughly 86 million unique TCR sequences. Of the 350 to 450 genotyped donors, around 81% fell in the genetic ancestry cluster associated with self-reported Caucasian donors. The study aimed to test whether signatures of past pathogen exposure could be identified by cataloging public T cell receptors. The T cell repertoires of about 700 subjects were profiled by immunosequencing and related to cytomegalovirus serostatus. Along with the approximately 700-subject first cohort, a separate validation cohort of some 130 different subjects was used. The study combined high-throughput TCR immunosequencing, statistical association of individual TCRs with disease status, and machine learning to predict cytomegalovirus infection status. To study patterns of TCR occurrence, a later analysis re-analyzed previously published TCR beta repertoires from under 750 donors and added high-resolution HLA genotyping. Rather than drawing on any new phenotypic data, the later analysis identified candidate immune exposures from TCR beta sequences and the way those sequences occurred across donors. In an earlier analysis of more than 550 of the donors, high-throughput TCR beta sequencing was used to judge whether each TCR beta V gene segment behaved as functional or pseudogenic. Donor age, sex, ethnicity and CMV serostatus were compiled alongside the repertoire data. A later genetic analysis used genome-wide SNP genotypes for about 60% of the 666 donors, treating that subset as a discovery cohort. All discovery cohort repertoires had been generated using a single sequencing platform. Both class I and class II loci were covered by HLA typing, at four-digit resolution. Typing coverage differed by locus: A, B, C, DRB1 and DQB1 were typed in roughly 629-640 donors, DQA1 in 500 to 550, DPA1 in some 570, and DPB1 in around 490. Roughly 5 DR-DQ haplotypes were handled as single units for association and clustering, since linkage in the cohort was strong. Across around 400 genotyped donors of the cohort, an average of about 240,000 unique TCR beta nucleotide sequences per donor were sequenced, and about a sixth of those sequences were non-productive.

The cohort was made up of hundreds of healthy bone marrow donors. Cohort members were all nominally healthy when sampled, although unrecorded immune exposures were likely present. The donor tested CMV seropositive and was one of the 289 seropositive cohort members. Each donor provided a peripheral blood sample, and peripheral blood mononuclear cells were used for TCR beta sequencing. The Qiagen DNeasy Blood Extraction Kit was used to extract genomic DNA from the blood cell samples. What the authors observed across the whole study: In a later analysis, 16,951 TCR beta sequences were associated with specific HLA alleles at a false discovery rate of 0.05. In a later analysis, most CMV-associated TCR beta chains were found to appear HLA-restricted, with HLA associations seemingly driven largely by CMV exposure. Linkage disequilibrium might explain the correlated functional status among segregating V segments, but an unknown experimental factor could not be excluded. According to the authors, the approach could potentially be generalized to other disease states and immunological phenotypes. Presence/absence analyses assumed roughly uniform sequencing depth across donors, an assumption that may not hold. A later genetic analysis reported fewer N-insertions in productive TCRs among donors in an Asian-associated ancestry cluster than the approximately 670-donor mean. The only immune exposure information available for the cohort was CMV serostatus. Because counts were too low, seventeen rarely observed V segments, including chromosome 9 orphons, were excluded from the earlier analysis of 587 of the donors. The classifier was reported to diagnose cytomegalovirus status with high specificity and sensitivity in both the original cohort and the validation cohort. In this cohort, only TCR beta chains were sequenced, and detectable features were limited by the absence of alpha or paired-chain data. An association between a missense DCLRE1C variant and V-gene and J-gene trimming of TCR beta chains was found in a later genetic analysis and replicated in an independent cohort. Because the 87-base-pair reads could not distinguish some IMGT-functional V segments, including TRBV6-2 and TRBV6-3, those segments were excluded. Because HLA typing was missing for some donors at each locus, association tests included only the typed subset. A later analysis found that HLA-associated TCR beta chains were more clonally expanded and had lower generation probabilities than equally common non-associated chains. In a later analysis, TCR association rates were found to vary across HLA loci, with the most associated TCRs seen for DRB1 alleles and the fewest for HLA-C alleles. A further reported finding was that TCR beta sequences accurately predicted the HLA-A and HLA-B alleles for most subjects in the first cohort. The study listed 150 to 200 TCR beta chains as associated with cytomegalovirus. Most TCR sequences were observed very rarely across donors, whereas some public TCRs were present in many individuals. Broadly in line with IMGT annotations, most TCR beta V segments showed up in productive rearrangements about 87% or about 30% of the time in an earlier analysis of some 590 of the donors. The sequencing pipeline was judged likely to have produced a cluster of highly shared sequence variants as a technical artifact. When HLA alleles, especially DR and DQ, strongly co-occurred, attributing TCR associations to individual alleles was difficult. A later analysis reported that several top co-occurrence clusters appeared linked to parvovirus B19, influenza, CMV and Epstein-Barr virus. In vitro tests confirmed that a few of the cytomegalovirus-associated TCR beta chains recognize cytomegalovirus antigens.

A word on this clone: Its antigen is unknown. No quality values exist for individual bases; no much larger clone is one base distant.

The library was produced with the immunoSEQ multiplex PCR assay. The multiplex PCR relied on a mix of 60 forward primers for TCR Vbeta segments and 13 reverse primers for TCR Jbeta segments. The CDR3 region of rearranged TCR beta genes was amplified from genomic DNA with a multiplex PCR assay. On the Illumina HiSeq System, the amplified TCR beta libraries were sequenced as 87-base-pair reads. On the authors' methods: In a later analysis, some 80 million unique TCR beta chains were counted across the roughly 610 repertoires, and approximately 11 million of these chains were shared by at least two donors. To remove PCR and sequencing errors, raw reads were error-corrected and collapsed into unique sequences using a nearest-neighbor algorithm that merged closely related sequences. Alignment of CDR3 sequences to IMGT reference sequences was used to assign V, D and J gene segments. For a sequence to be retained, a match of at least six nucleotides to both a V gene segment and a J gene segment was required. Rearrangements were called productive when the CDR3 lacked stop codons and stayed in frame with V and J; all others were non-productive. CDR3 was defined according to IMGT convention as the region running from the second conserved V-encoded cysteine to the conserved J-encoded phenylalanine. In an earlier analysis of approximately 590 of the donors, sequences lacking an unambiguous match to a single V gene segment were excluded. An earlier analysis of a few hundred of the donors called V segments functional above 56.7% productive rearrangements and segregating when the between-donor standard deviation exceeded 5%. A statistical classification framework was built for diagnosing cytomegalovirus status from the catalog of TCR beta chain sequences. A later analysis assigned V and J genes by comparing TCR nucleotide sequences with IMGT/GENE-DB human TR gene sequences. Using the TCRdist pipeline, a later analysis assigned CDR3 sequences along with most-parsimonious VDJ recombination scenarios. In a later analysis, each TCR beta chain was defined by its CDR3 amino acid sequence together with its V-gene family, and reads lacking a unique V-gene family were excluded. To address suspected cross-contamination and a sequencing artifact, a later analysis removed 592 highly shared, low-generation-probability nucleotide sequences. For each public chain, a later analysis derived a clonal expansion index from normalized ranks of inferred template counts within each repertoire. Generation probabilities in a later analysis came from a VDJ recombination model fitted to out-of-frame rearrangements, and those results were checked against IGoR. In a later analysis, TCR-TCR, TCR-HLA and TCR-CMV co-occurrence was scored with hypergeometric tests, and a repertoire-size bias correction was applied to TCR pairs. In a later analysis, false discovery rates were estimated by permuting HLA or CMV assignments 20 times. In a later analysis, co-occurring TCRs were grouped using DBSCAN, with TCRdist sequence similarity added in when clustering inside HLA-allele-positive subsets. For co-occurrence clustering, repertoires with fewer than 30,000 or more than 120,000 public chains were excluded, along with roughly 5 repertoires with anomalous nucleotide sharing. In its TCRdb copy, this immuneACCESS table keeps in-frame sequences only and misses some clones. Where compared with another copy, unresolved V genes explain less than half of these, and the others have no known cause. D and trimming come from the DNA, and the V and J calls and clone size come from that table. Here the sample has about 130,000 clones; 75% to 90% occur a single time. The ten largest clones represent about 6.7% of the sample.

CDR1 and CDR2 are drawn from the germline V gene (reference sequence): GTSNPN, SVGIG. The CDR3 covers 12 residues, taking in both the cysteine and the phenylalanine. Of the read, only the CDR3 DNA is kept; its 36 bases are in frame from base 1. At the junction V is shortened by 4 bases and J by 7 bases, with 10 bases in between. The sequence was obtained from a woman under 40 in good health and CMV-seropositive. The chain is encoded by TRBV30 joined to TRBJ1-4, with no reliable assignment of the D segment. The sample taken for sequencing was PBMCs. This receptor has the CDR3 CAWNPRGEKLFF. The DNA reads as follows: TGTGCCTGGAATCCCCGGGGTGAAAAACTGTTTTTT.